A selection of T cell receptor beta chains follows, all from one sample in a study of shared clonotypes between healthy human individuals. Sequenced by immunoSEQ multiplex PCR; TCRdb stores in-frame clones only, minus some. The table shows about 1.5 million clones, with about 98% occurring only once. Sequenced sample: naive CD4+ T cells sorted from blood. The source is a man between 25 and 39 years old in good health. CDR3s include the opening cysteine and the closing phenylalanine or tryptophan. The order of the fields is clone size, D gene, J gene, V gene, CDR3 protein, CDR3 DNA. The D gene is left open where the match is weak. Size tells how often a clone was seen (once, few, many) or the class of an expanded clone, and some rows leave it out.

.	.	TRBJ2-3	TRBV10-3	CAISDSTASTDTQYF	TGTGCCATCAGTGATAGTACCGCTAGCACAGATACGCAGTATTTT
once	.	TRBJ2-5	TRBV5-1	CASSLMDTETQYF	TGCGCCAGCAGCTTGATGGACACAGAGACCCAGTACTTC
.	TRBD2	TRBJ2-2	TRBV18	CASSRILAGYTGELFF	TGTGCCAGCTCACGTATCCTAGCGGGATACACCGGGGAGCTGTTTTTT
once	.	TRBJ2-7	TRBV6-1	CASSFPGPYEQYF	TGTGCCAGCAGTTTCCCAGGCCCCTACGAGCAGTACTTC
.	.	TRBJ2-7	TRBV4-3	CASSSQVSSYEQYF	TGCGCCAGCAGCTCACAGGTTAGCTCCTACGAGCAGTACTTC
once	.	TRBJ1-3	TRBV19	CASSISGTGDTIYF	TGTGCCAGTAGTATTTCGGGAACCGGGGACACCATATATTTT
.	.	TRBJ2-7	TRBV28	CASSPVTRYEQYF	TGTGCCAGCAGTCCCGTAACTCGGTACGAGCAGTACTTC
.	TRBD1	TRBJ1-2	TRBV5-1	CASSLLAGGGYGYTF	TGCGCCAGCAGCTTGCTCGCAGGGGGCGGGTATGGCTACACCTTC
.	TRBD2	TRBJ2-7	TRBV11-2	CASSKGLAVEQYF	TGTGCCAGCAGCAAGGGACTAGCGGTCGAGCAGTACTTC
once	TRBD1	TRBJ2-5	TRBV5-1	CASSLVGTGQETQYF	TGCGCCAGCAGCTTAGTGGGGACAGGCCAAGAGACCCAGTACTTC
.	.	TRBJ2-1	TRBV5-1	CASSLESLTEQFF	TGCGCCAGCAGCTTGGAAAGCCTTACCGAGCAGTTCTTC
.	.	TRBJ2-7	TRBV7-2	CASSPRDTLSYEQYF	TGTGCCAGCAGCCCCCGTGACACCCTGTCCTACGAGCAGTACTTC
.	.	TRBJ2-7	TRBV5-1	CASSRSSGRGVNEQYF	TGCGCCAGCAGCCGTTCCTCTGGGAGGGGGGTAAACGAGCAGTACTTC
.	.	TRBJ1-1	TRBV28	CASSPGAEAFF	TGTGCCAGCAGCCCGGGGGCTGAAGCTTTCTTT
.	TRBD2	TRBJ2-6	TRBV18	CASSHAGEGPRSGANVLTF	TGTGCCAGCTCACATGCGGGGGAGGGCCCCCGGTCTGGGGCCAACGTCCTGACTTTC
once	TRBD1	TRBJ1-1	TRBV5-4	CASSNSDRGRETEAFF	TGTGCCAGCAGCAACTCGGACAGGGGGCGAGAGACTGAAGCTTTCTTT
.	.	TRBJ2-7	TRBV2	CASGTESYEQYF	TGTGCCAGCGGGACCGAAAGCTACGAGCAGTACTTC
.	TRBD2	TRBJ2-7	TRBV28	CASSFSGPRGDEQYF	TGTGCCAGCAGTTTCTCGGGCCCCCGGGGGGACGAGCAGTACTTC
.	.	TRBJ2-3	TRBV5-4	CASSLGLVSDTQYF	TGTGCCAGCAGCTTGGGACTAGTCTCTGATACGCAGTATTTT
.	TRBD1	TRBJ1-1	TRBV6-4	CASSDSPFGQDNTEAFF	TGTGCCAGCAGTGACTCCCCTTTCGGACAGGATAACACTGAAGCTTTCTTT
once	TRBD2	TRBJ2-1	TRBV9	CASSVATSGKYNEQFF	TGTGCCAGCAGCGTAGCTACTAGCGGGAAGTACAATGAGCAGTTCTTC
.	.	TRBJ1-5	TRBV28	CASSWTVSNQPQHF	TGTGCCAGCAGTTGGACAGTTAGCAATCAGCCCCAGCATTTT
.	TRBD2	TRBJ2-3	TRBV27	CASSFLTSGSPTDTQYF	TGTGCCAGCAGTTTTCTGACTAGCGGGAGTCCGACAGATACGCAGTATTTT
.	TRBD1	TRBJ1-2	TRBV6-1	CASSAQTGQGVGDYGYTF	TGTGCCAGCAGTGCGCAAACGGGACAGGGAGTAGGAGACTATGGCTACACCTTC
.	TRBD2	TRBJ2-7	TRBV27	CASSLTQREGPYEQYF	TGTGCCAGCAGTCTAACCCAGCGGGAGGGCCCCTACGAGCAGTACTTC
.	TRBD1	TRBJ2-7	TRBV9	CASSGTGTGAYEQYF	TGTGCCAGCAGCGGGACCGGGACAGGCGCCTACGAGCAGTACTTC
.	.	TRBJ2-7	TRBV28	CASSNQVHYEQYF	TGTGCCAGCAGTAACCAGGTCCACTACGAGCAGTACTTC
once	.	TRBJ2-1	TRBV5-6	CASSPTDPNNNEQFF	TGTGCCAGCAGCCCGACCGATCCTAATAACAATGAGCAGTTCTTC
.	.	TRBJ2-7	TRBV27	CASSFLRPFAEQYF	TGTGCCAGCAGTTTCCTCCGACCTTTTGCCGAGCAGTACTTC
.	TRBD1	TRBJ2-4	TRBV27	CASSSGQTKSLAKNIQYF	TGTGCCAGCAGCTCGGGACAGACGAAATCTTTAGCCAAAAACATTCAGTACTTC
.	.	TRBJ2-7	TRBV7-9	CASSPDGTRFTYEQYF	TGTGCCAGCAGCCCGGACGGCACCCGTTTTACCTACGAGCAGTACTTC
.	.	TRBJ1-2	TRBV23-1	CASSQYTF	TGCGCCAGCAGTCAATACACCTTC
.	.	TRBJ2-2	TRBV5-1	CASSLAGPNTGELFF	TGCGCCAGCAGCTTGGCTGGGCCGAACACCGGGGAGCTGTTTTTT
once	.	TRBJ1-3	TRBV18	CASSPRGTPNTIYF	TGTGCCAGCTCACCCCGAGGGACTCCGAACACCATATATTTT
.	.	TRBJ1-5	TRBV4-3	CASSPGTGNQPQHF	TGCGCCAGCAGCCCTGGGACGGGGAATCAGCCCCAGCATTTT
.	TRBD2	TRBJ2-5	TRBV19	CASSETRGLALTETQYF	TGTGCCAGTAGTGAGACCCGGGGACTAGCCCTCACAGAGACCCAGTACTTC
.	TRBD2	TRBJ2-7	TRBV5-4	CASSLSLASGRYYEQYF	TGTGCCAGCAGCTTGTCCTTAGCTAGCGGGAGATACTACGAGCAGTACTTC
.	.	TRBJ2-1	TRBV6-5	CASRRAEGGPNEQFF	TGTGCCAGCCGGAGGGCAGAGGGGGGTCCCAATGAGCAGTTCTTC
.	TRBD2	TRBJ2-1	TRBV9	CASSPRGGTSPLPEQFF	TGTGCCAGCAGCCCTAGGGGCGGGACTAGCCCCCTACCTGAGCAGTTCTTC
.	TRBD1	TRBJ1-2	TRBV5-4	CASSSGTGGLLLYSYTF	TGTGCCAGCAGCTCCGGGACAGGGGGCCTTCTTCTATATAGCTACACCTTC
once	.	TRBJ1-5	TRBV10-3	CAISVSGDSNQPQHF	TGTGCCATCAGTGTTTCCGGGGATAGCAATCAGCCCCAGCATTTT
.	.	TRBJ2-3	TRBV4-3	CASSQEDFGGGTDTQYF	TGCGCCAGCAGCCAAGAAGACTTTGGCGGTGGAACAGATACGCAGTATTTT
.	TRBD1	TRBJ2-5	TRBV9	CASSATGTGSSQETQYF	TGTGCCAGCAGCGCCACCGGGACAGGGAGTAGCCAAGAGACCCAGTACTTC
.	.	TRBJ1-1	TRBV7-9	CASSLGGLRTEAFF	TGTGCCAGCAGCTTAGGTGGACTGAGGACTGAAGCTTTCTTT
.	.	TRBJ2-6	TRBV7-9	CASSLVRGSPSGANVLTF	TGTGCCAGCAGCTTAGTGAGGGGGAGCCCCTCTGGGGCCAACGTCCTGACTTTC
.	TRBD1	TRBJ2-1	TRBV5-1	CASSPRLQGLYNEQFF	TGCGCCAGCAGCCCTCGACTACAGGGGCTCTACAATGAGCAGTTCTTC
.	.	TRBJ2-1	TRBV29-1	CSAGTLMHNEQFF	TGCAGCGCTGGGACCCTAATGCACAATGAGCAGTTCTTC
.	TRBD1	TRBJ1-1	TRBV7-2	CASSQRTGWYAFF	TGTGCCAGCAGCCAGCGGACAGGGTGGTATGCTTTCTTT
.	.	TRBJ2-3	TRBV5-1	CASSLAGETDTQYF	TGCGCCAGCAGCTTGGCAGGGGAAACAGATACGCAGTATTTT
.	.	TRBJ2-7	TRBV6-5	CASSYNSPYEQYF	TGTGCCAGCAGTTACAACAGCCCCTACGAGCAGTACTTC